These T cell receptor beta chains were read from a single sample in a study of blood T cell repertoires in COVID-19. Some clones are missing from TCRdb's copy, which holds only in-frame ones; the method was immunoSEQ multiplex PCR. Of around 270,000 clones listed, roughly 85% are singletons. The specimen sequenced was PBMCs or T cells enriched from blood (not recorded which). These receptors all stem from a woman younger than 45 who had recovered from COVID-19. CDR3s include the opening cysteine and the closing phenylalanine or tryptophan. The order of the fields is J gene, D gene, clone size, V gene, CDR3 protein, CDR3 DNA. A D gene is named only where the DNA matches it firmly. The size entry is marked missing in some rows and otherwise reads once, few, many or a size class.

TRBJ1-3	.	.	TRBV7-9	CASSPGVSISGNTIYF	TGTGCCAGCAGCCCGGGGGTCTCTATCTCTGGAAACACCATATATTTT
TRBJ1-3	TRBD1	many	TRBV10-2	CASGTGPGNTIYF	TGCGCCAGCGGGACAGGCCCTGGAAACACCATATATTTT
TRBJ1-1	.	.	TRBV12-3/TRBV12-4	CASSRGTEAFF	TGTGCCAGCAGCCGAGGGACTGAAGCTTTCTTT
TRBJ2-7	TRBD2	few	TRBV28	CASSFTLSGLTYEQYF	TGTGCCAGCAGTTTTACCCTTAGCGGGTTGACCTACGAGCAGTACTTC
TRBJ1-6	.	once	TRBV2	CARGGGSPLHF	TGTGCCAGGGGGGGTGGTTCACCCCTCCACTTT
TRBJ2-1	TRBD2	once	TRBV5-5	CASSLVAGDLYEQFF	TGTGCCAGCAGCTTGGTGGCGGGAGATCTATATGAGCAGTTCTTC
TRBJ2-5	TRBD1	.	TRBV18	CASSRGQGGETQYF	TGTGCCAGCTCGCGCGGACAGGGCGGAGAGACCCAGTACTTC
TRBJ2-1	TRBD2	.	TRBV18	CASSLAGGQNEQFF	TGTGCCAGCTCCTTAGCGGGGGGGCAGAATGAGCAGTTCTTC
TRBJ2-2	TRBD1	.	TRBV27	CASRAPDRVHGELFF	TGTGCCAGCAGGGCTCCCGACAGGGTGCACGGGGAGCTGTTTTTT
TRBJ1-1	.	.	TRBV7-9	CASSLAKQVTTEAFF	TGTGCCAGCAGCTTAGCGAAACAGGTAACCACTGAAGCTTTCTTT
TRBJ1-4	.	once	TRBV10-1	CASQGQRNEKLFF	TGCGCCAGTCAGGGACAAAGAAATGAAAAACTGTTTTTT
TRBJ1-5	.	.	TRBV6-1	CASSEALQAVSNQPQHF	TGTGCCAGCAGTGAAGCGCTACAGGCTGTATCAAATCAGCCCCAGCATTTT
TRBJ1-1	.	.	TRBV5-4	CASSLGGNMNTEAFF	TGTGCCAGCAGCTTAGGAGGAAACATGAACACTGAAGCTTTCTTT
TRBJ2-3	TRBD2	.	TRBV13	CASSRLAGSSTDTQYF	TGTGCCAGCAGTCGACTAGCGGGGTCTAGCACAGATACGCAGTATTTT
TRBJ2-1	TRBD2	.	TRBV7-3	CASSLHLLAEGNNEQFF	TGTGCCAGCAGCTTACATCTCCTAGCGGAGGGTAACAATGAGCAGTTCTTC
TRBJ1-4	.	.	TRBV4-1	CASSRRTGGLGELFF	TGCGCCAGCAGCCGCAGGACTGGGGGGTTGGGAGAACTGTTTTTT
TRBJ2-2	.	once	TRBV6-6	CASRGSRDSHTGELFF	TGTGCCAGCAGAGGCTCGCGGGACAGCCACACCGGGGAGCTGTTTTTT
TRBJ2-5	TRBD2	.	TRBV11-2	CASSGGLAQETQYF	TGTGCCAGCAGCGGGGGACTAGCCCAAGAGACCCAGTACTTC
TRBJ2-6	.	.	TRBV28	CASSLAGAGANVLTF	TGTGCCAGCAGTTTGGCAGGGGCTGGGGCCAACGTCCTGACTTTC
TRBJ2-7	TRBD1	.	TRBV6-5	CASSYFGTGAEQYF	TGTGCCAGCAGTTACTTTGGGACAGGGGCCGAGCAGTACTTC
TRBJ1-3	.	once	TRBV30	CAWTYTGRLGNTIYF	TGTGCCTGGACCTATACGGGGAGACTAGGAAACACCATATATTTT
TRBJ1-6	.	once	TRBV27	CASSLRTNSPLHF	TGTGCCAGCAGTTTGAGGACAAATTCACCCCTCCACTTT
TRBJ2-1	.	.	TRBV7-3	CASSLFVETKQFF	TGTGCCAGCAGCTTATTTGTAGAGACTAAGCAGTTCTTC